This TCR beta chain was identified in a study of identical twins. Study-level points and caveats: Twin pairs had excess sharing that was weaker in beta out-of-frame sequences. Conclusions leaned on cross-sectional statistical analysis and did not track the same donors over time.

TCRdb re-analysed the 5' RACE reads in MiXCR, keeping a single row per CDR3 protein. The sample consists of fewer than 650,000 distinct CDR3 sequences, under 8.5% of them appearing once. This clonotype was counted ten times or more. Its matching antigen is unknown. The CDR3 is 14 residues long. Trimming left V 3 bases short and J 3 bases short, with 12 bases between. Germline V gene sequence: CDR1 DFQATT, CDR2 SNEGSKA (reference sequence). These sequences were also reported in another study, on yellow fever vaccine responses in identical twins.

The specimen sequenced was PBMCs. The sequence came from a woman younger than 30 in good health. V gene TRBV20-1 combines with J gene TRBJ2-1, with a possible D match to TRBD2 (6 bases). CDR3 amino acids: CSASALAHYNEQFF. The CDR3 region has the DNA TGCAGTGCTAGTGCCCTAGCGCACTACAATGAGCAGTTCTTC.